Listed below are T cell receptor beta chains from one sample, sequenced in a study of shared clonotypes between healthy human individuals. Here immunoSEQ multiplex PCR was the method, and the copy in TCRdb shows in-frame clones only, minus some. The sample lists 1,400,000 or so clones; approximately 98.5% were seen once. Sequencing was carried out using naive CD4+ T cells sorted from blood. The receptors were gathered from a young man in good health. CDR3s include the opening cysteine and the closing phenylalanine or tryptophan. Fields, in order: clone size, D gene, V gene, J gene, CDR3 protein, CDR3 DNA. A D gene is named only where the DNA matches it firmly. Where a row states a size, it is once, few, many or the class of an expanded clone; other rows omit it.

>-|-|TRBV5-4|TRBJ2-3
CASRPYDLPDTQYF
TGTGCCAGCAGACCGTACGACTTACCAGATACGCAGTATTTT
>-|-|TRBV6-5|TRBJ2-7
CASNKPESEQYF
TGTGCCAGCAACAAACCGGAGAGCGAGCAGTACTTC
>-|-|TRBV10-3|TRBJ1-1
CAISDRRTEAFF
TGTGCCATCAGTGACCGCAGGACCGAAGCTTTCTTT
>-|-|TRBV6-6|TRBJ2-1
CASMGSSYNEQFF
TGTGCCAGCATGGGGTCCTCCTACAATGAGCAGTTCTTC
>-|TRBD2|TRBV28|TRBJ2-1
CASSLSGTYNEQFF
TGTGCCAGCAGTTTAAGCGGGACTTACAATGAGCAGTTCTTC
>-|TRBD2|TRBV7-9|TRBJ2-2
CASSWEGRTGELFF
TGTGCCAGCAGCTGGGAGGGGAGGACCGGGGAGCTGTTTTTT
>-|-|TRBV5-1|TRBJ2-7
CASSLQTSGEQYF
TGCGCCAGCAGCTTGCAGACTTCGGGTGAGCAGTACTTC
>-|-|TRBV2|TRBJ2-7
CASSAGRAYEQYF
TGTGCCAGCAGTGCTGGCAGGGCCTACGAGCAGTACTTC
>-|TRBD2|TRBV18|TRBJ2-7
CASSQGLAGGGSEQYF
TGTGCCAGCTCACAGGGACTAGCGGGAGGAGGAAGCGAGCAGTACTTC
>-|-|TRBV9|TRBJ2-1
CASSVMRGSSYNEQFF
TGTGCCAGCAGCGTAATGCGGGGATCATCCTACAATGAGCAGTTCTTC
>-|TRBD2|TRBV28|TRBJ2-1
CASSSLAGVNEQFF
TGTGCCAGCAGTTCACTAGCGGGAGTTAATGAGCAGTTCTTC
>-|TRBD2|TRBV6-5|TRBJ2-3
CASSYLPGLAYTQYF
TGTGCCAGCAGTTACCTACCAGGACTAGCGTATACGCAGTATTTT
>once|TRBD2|TRBV9|TRBJ2-2
CASSVGTSGRGELFF
TGTGCCAGCAGCGTAGGGACTAGCGGGAGAGGGGAGCTGTTTTTT
>-|-|TRBV11-3|TRBJ2-7
CASSLDIDGEQYF
TGTGCCAGCAGCTTAGATATAGACGGGGAGCAGTACTTC
>-|TRBD1|TRBV28|TRBJ1-1
CASPGQGAEAFF
TGTGCCAGCCCGGGACAGGGAGCTGAAGCTTTCTTT
>-|-|TRBV29-1|TRBJ2-6
CSVGGSPSSGANVLTF
TGCAGCGTTGGCGGTAGCCCCTCATCTGGGGCCAACGTCCTGACTTTC
>once|TRBD1|TRBV6-1|TRBJ1-4
CASSGTGEKLFF
TGTGCCAGCAGTGGGACAGGAGAAAAACTGTTTTTT
>-|TRBD1|TRBV15|TRBJ2-7
CATSRTDREPTKQYF
TGTGCCACCAGCAGGACGGACAGGGAACCCACCAAGCAGTACTTC
>-|TRBD2|TRBV27|TRBJ2-7
CASSHGREVDEQYF
TGTGCCAGCAGTCACGGGAGGGAGGTGGACGAGCAGTACTTC
>-|TRBD1|TRBV11-3|TRBJ1-5
CASSRILQGAIYSNQPQHF
TGTGCCAGCAGTAGAATATTACAGGGGGCGATTTATAGCAATCAGCCCCAGCATTTT
>-|TRBD2|TRBV19|TRBJ2-7
CASSRGLGLYEQYF
TGTGCCAGTAGTCGCGGACTAGGACTCTACGAGCAGTACTTC
>once|-|TRBV28|TRBJ2-7
CASSPPGALDYEQYF
TGTGCCAGCAGCCCTCCAGGGGCCCTGGACTACGAGCAGTACTTC
>-|TRBD1|TRBV6-5|TRBJ2-1
CASSSPLTGPEQFF
TGTGCCAGCAGCTCCCCGCTGACAGGGCCTGAGCAGTTCTTC
>-|TRBD2|TRBV5-4|TRBJ2-1
CASSLRPLTSGSSEQFF
TGTGCCAGCAGCTTGAGGCCCCTGACTAGCGGGAGCAGTGAGCAGTTCTTC
>-|-|TRBV5-1|TRBJ2-1
CASSLSFEQFF
TGCGCCAGCAGCTTATCGTTTGAGCAGTTCTTC
>-|TRBD2|TRBV7-2|TRBJ2-3
CASSLAGLAGSTDTQYF
TGTGCCAGCAGCTTAGCGGGACTAGCGGGTAGCACAGATACGCAGTATTTT
>once|TRBD2|TRBV6-1|TRBJ2-7
CASSNPTSGRAHF
TGTGCCAGCAGTAATCCAACTAGCGGGAGGGCCCACTTC
>-|TRBD2|TRBV4-1|TRBJ2-1
CASSQDDYAGAYNEQFF
TGCGCCAGCAGCCAAGATGATTATGCGGGGGCCTACAATGAGCAGTTCTTC
>-|-|TRBV5-1|TRBJ2-7
CASSSLRTASYEQYF
TGCGCCAGCTCTTCCCTCCGGACGGCTTCCTACGAGCAGTACTTC
>-|-|TRBV18|TRBJ1-2
CASSPSAGPGYTF
TGTGCCAGCTCACCTTCGGCGGGGCCTGGCTACACCTTC
>-|-|TRBV6-1|TRBJ1-4
CASSEKRAGREKLFF
TGTGCCAGCAGTGAAAAGCGGGCGGGCCGGGAAAAACTGTTTTTT
>-|-|TRBV6-1|TRBJ2-3
CASSETTVVF
TGTGCCAGCAGTGAGACCACGGTAGTTTTT
>-|TRBD1|TRBV15|TRBJ2-5
CATEGALEETQYF
TGTGCCACCGAGGGGGCGTTAGAAGAGACCCAGTACTTC
>-|-|TRBV14|TRBJ2-3
CASSPRWSTDTQYF
TGTGCCAGCAGCCCCCGGTGGAGCACAGATACGCAGTATTTT
>-|-|TRBV5-1|TRBJ1-1
CASSVTDSNTEAFF
TGCGCCAGCAGCGTGACAGATTCGAACACTGAAGCTTTCTTT
>-|-|TRBV6-5|TRBJ2-2
CASSESRGGKLFF
TGTGCCAGCAGCGAATCCCGAGGGGGAAAGCTGTTTTTT
>-|TRBD2|TRBV10-3|TRBJ2-3
CAISESTGGGTDTQYF
TGTGCCATCAGTGAGTCTACGGGAGGGGGCACAGATACGCAGTATTTT
>once|-|TRBV5-1|TRBJ2-3
CASSHTSTDTQYF
TGCGCCAGCAGCCACACTAGCACAGATACGCAGTATTTT
>-|TRBD2|TRBV29-1|TRBJ2-1
CSVLTSGPYNEQFF
TGCAGCGTCCTGACTAGCGGGCCATACAATGAGCAGTTCTTC
>once|-|TRBV7-2|TRBJ2-3
CASTQGTSTDTQYF
TGTGCCAGCACCCAGGGAACTAGCACAGATACGCAGTATTTT
>-|TRBD2|TRBV28|TRBJ2-7
CASSLSDWGLAATYEQYF
TGTGCCAGCAGTTTATCCGATTGGGGACTAGCGGCGACCTACGAGCAGTACTTC
>once|-|TRBV20-1|TRBJ2-1
CSAQSRVEQFF
TGCAGTGCTCAATCCCGGGTCGAGCAGTTCTTC
>-|TRBD1|TRBV7-9|TRBJ2-2
CATNIPGQGSTGELFF
TGTGCCACCAATATACCGGGACAGGGGAGCACCGGGGAGCTGTTTTTT
>once|-|TRBV11-3|TRBJ2-2
CASSLWGIDGELFF
TGTGCCAGCAGCTTATGGGGGATTGACGGGGAGCTGTTTTTT
>-|TRBD2|TRBV9|TRBJ2-7
CASSVSGSGSYEQYF
TGTGCCAGCAGCGTGAGCGGGAGTGGGTCCTACGAGCAGTACTTC
>once|-|TRBV28|TRBJ2-6
CASSLVRAGANVLTF
TGTGCCAGCAGTTTAGTGAGGGCTGGGGCCAACGTCCTGACTTTC
>-|TRBD2|TRBV28|TRBJ2-1
CATRGVRGGEQFF
TGTGCCACCCGGGGGGTTAGGGGTGGTGAGCAGTTCTTC
>once|-|TRBV6-1|TRBJ2-3
CASTSLDTQYF
TGTGCCAGCACGAGCCTAGATACGCAGTATTTT
>-|-|TRBV2|TRBJ1-5
CASSEDRIRPQHF
TGTGCCAGCAGTGAAGACAGAATTAGGCCCCAGCATTTT
>-|-|TRBV18|TRBJ2-7
CASSPAEYEQYF
TGTGCCAGCTCACCGGCAGAGTACGAGCAGTACTTC
>-|-|TRBV5-1|TRBJ1-1
CASSPLPGGTEAFF
TGCGCCAGCAGCCCCCTCCCGGGTGGCACTGAAGCTTTCTTT
>-|-|TRBV7-2|TRBJ1-5
CASSWAQYQPQHF
TGTGCCAGCAGCTGGGCCCAGTATCAGCCCCAGCATTTT